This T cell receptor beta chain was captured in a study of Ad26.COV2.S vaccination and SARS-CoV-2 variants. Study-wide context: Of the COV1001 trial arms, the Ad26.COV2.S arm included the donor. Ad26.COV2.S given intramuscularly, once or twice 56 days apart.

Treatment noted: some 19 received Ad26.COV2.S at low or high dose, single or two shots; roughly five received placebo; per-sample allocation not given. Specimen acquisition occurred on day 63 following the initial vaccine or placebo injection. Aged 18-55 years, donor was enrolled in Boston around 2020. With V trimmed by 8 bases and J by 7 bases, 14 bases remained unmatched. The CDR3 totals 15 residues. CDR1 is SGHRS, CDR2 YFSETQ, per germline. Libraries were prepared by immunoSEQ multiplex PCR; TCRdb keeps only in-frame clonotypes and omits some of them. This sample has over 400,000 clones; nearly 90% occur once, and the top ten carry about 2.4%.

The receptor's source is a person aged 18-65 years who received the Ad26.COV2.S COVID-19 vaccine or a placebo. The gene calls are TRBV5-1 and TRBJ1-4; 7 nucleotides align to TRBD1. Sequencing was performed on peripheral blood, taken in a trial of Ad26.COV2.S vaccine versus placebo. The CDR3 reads CASTLQGGTSEKLFF. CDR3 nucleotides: TGCGCCAGTACCCTCCAGGGGGGGACGAGTGAAAAACTGTTTTTT.